This T cell receptor (beta chain) was profiled in a study of T-cell reconstitution after alpha-beta-depleted transplantation in children. This clonotype was recorded many times. Construction of the TCRbeta library involved unique molecular identifiers. Using its own MiXCR run on the PCR reads, TCRdb lists one record per CDR3 protein. The table has roughly 300,000 distinct CDR3 sequences, almost 10% seen once; the top ten hold 10%. Material: PBMCs from the stem cell graft donor, obtained from the stem cell graft. The sequence derives from a human donor who donated a stem cell graft to a child with SCID.

The CDR3: CASSQDRRGRGVEQFF. The CDR3 DNA reads TGTGCCAGCAGCCAAGACAGGAGGGGCCGGGGGGTTGAACAGTTCTTC. J is TRBJ2-1 and V is TRBV3-1; 7 positions agree with TRBD2. The ends lost 0 bases at V and 13 bases at J; junction bases unmatched: 15. CDR1 is LGHDT and CDR2 is YNNKEL in the germline V gene (reference sequence). This CDR3 region has 16 residues.